A selection of T cell receptor beta chains follows, all from one sample in a study of prognosis after radiotherapy for stage I lung cancer. MiXCR, run by TCRdb on the multiplex PCR reads, gives a single entry per CDR3 protein. This table holds some 56,000 distinct CDR3 sequences, around 27% found once. Sequenced here: PBMCs, sampled before or after stereotactic body radiation therapy (not recorded which). These receptors originate from a donor aged 50 or older with non-small cell lung cancer. Both conserved end residues are part of each CDR3. Fields, in order: J gene, V gene, clone size, D gene, CDR3 DNA, CDR3 protein. A D gene is named only where the DNA matches it firmly. Rows may omit the clone size; those that give it use once, few, many or a size class.

TRBJ2-7,TRBV29-1,many,-,TGCAGCGTTAGGTGGGGTGGTTCTTACGAGCAGTACTTC,CSVRWGGSYEQYF
TRBJ2-1,TRBV6-1,many,-,TGTGCCAGCAGTCCCCGTGGCTACAATGAGCAGTTCTTC,CASSPRGYNEQFF
TRBJ1-3,TRBV14,-,-,TGTACCAGCAGACAAGTTCCGAATTACTCTGGAAACACCATATATTTT,CTSRQVPNYSGNTIYF
TRBJ1-4,TRBV7-2,-,-,TGTGCCAACAGCTTAGATTCGTCAGGGCCCGAAAAGCTGTTTTTT,CANSLDSSGPEKLFF
TRBJ2-2,TRBV19,many,TRBD1,TGTGCCAGTAAGGGACAGGTCGACACCGGGGAGCTGTTTTTT,CASKGQVDTGELFF
TRBJ2-7,TRBV12-3/TRBV12-4,many,-,TGTGCCAGCAGTCCCCGGGGCTACGAGCAGTACTTC,CASSPRGYEQYF
TRBJ1-2,TRBV5-6,-,-,TGTGCCAGCAGCGATGAAGGGTATGGCTACACCTTC,CASSDEGYGYTF
TRBJ1-2,TRBV2,many,-,TGTGCCAGCAGTGACACCTACTATGGCTACACCTTC,CASSDTYYGYTF
TRBJ1-2,TRBV5-1,many,-,TGCGCCAGCAGCCCTTCGAACTCCGGCTATGGCTACACCTTC,CASSPSNSGYGYTF
TRBJ2-5,TRBV7-8,many,-,TGTGCCAGCAGCTTCCAACCTAGGGGGGAGGCCAGAGAGACCCAGTACTTC,CASSFQPRGEARETQYF
TRBJ2-7,TRBV18,many,TRBD1,TGTGCCAGCTCACCCCGAGGGGGCGGCGACGAGCAGTACTTC,CASSPRGGGDEQYF
TRBJ2-5,TRBV6-2/TRBV6-3,-,-,TGTGCCAGCGGTCGCTACAGGGAGTGGGAGAGCCAGTACTTC,CASGRYREWESQYF
TRBJ2-4,TRBV7-2,-,TRBD1,TGTGCCAGCAGCCCGAGGGGACAGGGGGAAGTTGCCAAAAACATTCAGTACTTC,CASSPRGQGEVAKNIQYF
TRBJ2-5,TRBV24-1,many,-,TGTGCCACCAGTGAGGGACCGATAGAGACCCAGTACTTC,CATSEGPIETQYF
TRBJ2-7,TRBV5-1,many,-,TGCGCCAGCAGCCGAGATGGACAGCCCTACGAGCAGTACTTC,CASSRDGQPYEQYF
TRBJ2-1,TRBV20-1,many,-,TGCAGTGCTAGAGATTTCACCCTACATAGGAATGAGCAGTTCTTC,CSARDFTLHRNEQFF
TRBJ2-1,TRBV7-7,many,-,TGTGCTAGCAGCTTAGCGCTTAGTCATCGAGGGTACAATGAGCAGTTCTTC,CASSLALSHRGYNEQFF
TRBJ2-1,TRBV6-1,many,TRBD2,TGTGCCACCTCGAGTAGCGGGGGCCCATACAATGAGCAGTTCTTC,CATSSSGGPYNEQFF
TRBJ2-3,TRBV6-5,-,TRBD2,TGTGCCAGCAGTTACATGCGGGGGGATAGAACAGATACGCAGTATTTT,CASSYMRGDRTDTQYF
TRBJ2-3,TRBV30,many,TRBD1,TGTGCCTGGAGTGTTCAGGGGGCGCAAACAGATACGCAGTATTTT,CAWSVQGAQTDTQYF
TRBJ2-1,TRBV19,many,TRBD1,TGTGCCAGTAGTATCAAAGAAGGGGGCACCTACAATGAGCAGTTCTTC,CASSIKEGGTYNEQFF
TRBJ2-3,TRBV6-1,many,TRBD2,TGTGCCAGCAGTCTGCGGCTAGCGGGGGTGACAGATACGCAGTATTTT,CASSLRLAGVTDTQYF
TRBJ2-6,TRBV7-9,-,TRBD2,TGTGCCAGCAGCCGCGGAGGAAGGGGAGGGCTTACCAACGTCCTGACTTTC,CASSRGGRGGLTNVLTF
TRBJ1-2,TRBV2,many,-,TGTGCCAGCAGTGCAGGGAGGTACACCTTC,CASSAGRYTF
TRBJ1-4,TRBV6-1,many,-,TGTGCCAGCAGACCCACAGAGCCAACTAATGAAAAACTGTTTTTT,CASRPTEPTNEKLFF
TRBJ2-1,TRBV6-1,medium-sized,-,TGTGCCAGCAGTGTTAGGTCATACAATGAGCAGTTCTTC,CASSVRSYNEQFF
TRBJ1-4,TRBV7-6,-,-,TGTGCCAGCACCGAATCCCGGGGGCATGTTAATGAAAAACTGTTTTTT,CASTESRGHVNEKLFF
TRBJ2-5,TRBV6-1,many,-,TGTGCCACCGGAGGGGCCAGGGTTGGGTTAGAGACCCAGTACTTC,CATGGARVGLETQYF
TRBJ2-3,TRBV28,-,-,TGTGCCAGCAGTTCCCCTAACAGTACAGATACGCAGTATTTT,CASSSPNSTDTQYF
TRBJ2-7,TRBV5-4,-,-,TGTGCCAGCAGCCACGTGGGGGCGGCGGGATACGAGCAGTACTTC,CASSHVGAAGYEQYF
TRBJ1-2,TRBV12-3/TRBV12-4,many,-,TGTGCCAGCAGCTTTACGAAAGGGGTCGGCTACACCTTC,CASSFTKGVGYTF
TRBJ1-5,TRBV12-3/TRBV12-4,many,-,TGTGCCAGCGGAGGAGATTATCAGCCCCAGCATTTT,CASGGDYQPQHF